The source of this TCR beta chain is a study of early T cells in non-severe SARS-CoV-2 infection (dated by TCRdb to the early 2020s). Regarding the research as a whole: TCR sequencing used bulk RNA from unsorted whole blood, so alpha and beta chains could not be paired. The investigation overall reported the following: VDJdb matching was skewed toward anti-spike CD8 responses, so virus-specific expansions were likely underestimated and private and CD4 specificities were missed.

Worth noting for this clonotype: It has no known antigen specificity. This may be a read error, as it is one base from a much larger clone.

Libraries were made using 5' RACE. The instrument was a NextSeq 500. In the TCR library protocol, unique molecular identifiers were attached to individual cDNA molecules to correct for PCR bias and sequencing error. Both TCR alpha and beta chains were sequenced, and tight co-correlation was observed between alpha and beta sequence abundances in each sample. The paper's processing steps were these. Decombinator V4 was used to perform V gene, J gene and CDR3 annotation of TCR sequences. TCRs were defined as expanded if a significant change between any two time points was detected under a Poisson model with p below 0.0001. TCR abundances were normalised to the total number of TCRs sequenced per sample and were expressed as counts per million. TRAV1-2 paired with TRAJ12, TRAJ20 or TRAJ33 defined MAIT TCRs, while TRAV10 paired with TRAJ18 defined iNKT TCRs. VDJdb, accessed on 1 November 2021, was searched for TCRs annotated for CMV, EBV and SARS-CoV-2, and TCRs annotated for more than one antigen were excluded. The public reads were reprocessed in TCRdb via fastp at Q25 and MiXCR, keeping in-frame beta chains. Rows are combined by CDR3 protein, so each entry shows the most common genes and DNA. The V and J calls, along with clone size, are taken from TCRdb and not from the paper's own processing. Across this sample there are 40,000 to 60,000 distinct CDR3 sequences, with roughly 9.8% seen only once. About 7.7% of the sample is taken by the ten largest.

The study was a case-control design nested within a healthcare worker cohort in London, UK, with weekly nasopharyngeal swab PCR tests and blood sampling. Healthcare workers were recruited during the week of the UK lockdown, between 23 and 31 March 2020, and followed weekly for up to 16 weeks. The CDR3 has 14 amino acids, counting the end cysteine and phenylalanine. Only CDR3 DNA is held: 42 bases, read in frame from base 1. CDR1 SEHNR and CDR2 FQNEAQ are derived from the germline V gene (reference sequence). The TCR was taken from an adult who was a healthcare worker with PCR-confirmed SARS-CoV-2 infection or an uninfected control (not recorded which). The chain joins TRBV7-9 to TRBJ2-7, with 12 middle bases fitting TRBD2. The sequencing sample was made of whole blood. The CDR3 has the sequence CASRPSGRANEQCF. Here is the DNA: TGTGCCAGCAGACCTAGCGGGAGGGCCAACGAGCAGTGCTTC.